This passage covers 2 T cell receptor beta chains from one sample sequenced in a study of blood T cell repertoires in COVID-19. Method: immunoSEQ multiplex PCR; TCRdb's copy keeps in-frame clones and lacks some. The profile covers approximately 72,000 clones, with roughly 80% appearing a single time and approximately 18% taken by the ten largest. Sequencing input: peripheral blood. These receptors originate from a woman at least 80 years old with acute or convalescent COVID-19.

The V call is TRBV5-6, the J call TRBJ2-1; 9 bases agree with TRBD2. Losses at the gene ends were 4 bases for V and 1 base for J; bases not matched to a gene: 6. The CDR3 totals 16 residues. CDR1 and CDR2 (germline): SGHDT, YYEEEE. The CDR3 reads CASSRGGRASYNEQFF. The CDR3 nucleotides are TGTGCCAGCAGCCGGGGCGGGAGGGCTTCCTACAATGAGCAGTTCTTC.

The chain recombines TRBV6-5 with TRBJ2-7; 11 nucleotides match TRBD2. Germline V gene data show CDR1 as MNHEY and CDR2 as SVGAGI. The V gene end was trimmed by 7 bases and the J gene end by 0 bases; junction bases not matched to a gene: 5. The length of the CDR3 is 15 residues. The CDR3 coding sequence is TGTGCCAGCACACTAGCGGGAGCTCTCTCCTACGAGCAGTACTTC. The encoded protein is CASTLAGALSYEQYF.